This note documents a single T cell receptor beta chain sequence. The target antigen is unknown. Here the CDR3 omits its conserved ending phenylalanine or tryptophan, so a read error is the likely source. This specimen belongs to a study of type 1 regulatory T cells. Across the study: An in vitro protocol generated T-allo10, a Tr1-enriched, alloantigen-specific CD4 T cell product. Study observations and caveats: Tr1 cells had a more restricted TCR repertoire than non-Tr1 cells.

CDR1 SEHNR and CDR2 FQNEAQ come from the germline V gene (reference sequence). CDR3 length equals 13 residues. TCRdb re-analysed the reads in MiXCR, keeping a single row per CDR3 protein. In the table there are roughly 6,200 distinct CDR3 sequences, 30% to 40% of which are singletons. The chain couples TRBV7-9 to TRBJ1-4, with unresolved D. The clonotype originates from a human donor in good health. Material: cultured type 1 regulatory T (Tr1) cells, either the whole culture or a sorted fraction (not recorded which). This chain's CDR3 is CVSTSDVNEKLFL. The CDR3 coding sequence is TGTGTCAGCACCTCGGACGTTAATGAAAAACTGTTTTTG.